The rows below give T cell receptor beta chains drawn from one sample of a study of T cells in Graves' hyperthyroidism and ophthalmopathy. TCRdb reprocessed the multiplex PCR reads with MiXCR, giving one entry per CDR3 protein. The sample lists roughly 560,000 distinct CDR3 sequences; 14% to 15% were seen once. The sample comprised blood. These TCRs come from a woman in her thirties or forties with Graves' ophthalmopathy. Both conserved end residues are part of each CDR3. The D gene is left open where the match is weak. Clone size is stated in some rows and not others, as once, few, many or a class when expanded.

J gene,V gene,D gene,clone size,CDR3 length,CDR3 protein,CDR3 DNA
TRBJ1-5,TRBV28,.,many,15,CASSSRTDYNQPQHF,TGTGCCAGCAGTTCTCGCACCGATTACAATCAGCCCCAGCATTTT
TRBJ2-7,TRBV10-3,TRBD1,many,16,CAISDGRDRETYEQYF,TGTGCCATCAGTGACGGAAGGGACAGGGAGACCTACGAGCAGTACTTC
TRBJ2-5,TRBV7-8,TRBD1,.,16,CASSQSLDRVLETQYF,TGTGCCAGCAGCCAAAGCCTGGACAGGGTATTGGAGACCCAGTACTTC
TRBJ1-1,TRBV20-1,TRBD1,many,14,CSARDLGQGTEAFF,TGCAGTGCTAGAGATCTCGGACAGGGGACTGAAGCTTTCTTT
TRBJ1-1,TRBV12-3/TRBV12-4,.,.,13,CASSLETGIEAFF,TGTGCCAGCAGTTTAGAGACAGGCATTGAAGCTTTCTTT
TRBJ2-7,TRBV12-3/TRBV12-4,.,many,14,CASSPRGDRQEQYF,TGTGCCAGCAGTCCCCGCGGGGACCGCCAGGAGCAGTACTTC
TRBJ1-1,TRBV5-5,.,few,15,CASSQGGGSGTEAFF,TGTGCCAGCAGCCAGGGCGGGGGGTCGGGCACTGAAGCTTTCTTT
TRBJ2-7,TRBV27,TRBD1,many,16,CASSSLPGQGYGEQYF,TGTGCCAGCAGTTCCCTCCCGGGACAGGGCTACGGCGAGCAGTACTTC
TRBJ1-5,TRBV19,.,many,12,CASSRGAQPQHF,TGTGCCAGTAGTCGGGGGGCTCAGCCCCAGCATTTT
TRBJ2-5,TRBV30,TRBD1,many,16,CAWSEFLGQLQETQYF,TGTGCCTGGAGTGAGTTCTTGGGACAGTTACAAGAGACCCAGTACTTC
TRBJ2-2,TRBV24-1,.,many,14,CATSDFQGAGELFF,TGTGCCACCAGTGATTTTCAAGGAGCCGGGGAGCTGTTTTTT
TRBJ1-2,TRBV4-2,TRBD1,many,14,CASSQGGQGAGYTF,TGTGCCAGCAGCCAAGGCGGCCAGGGGGCTGGCTACACCTTC
TRBJ1-2,TRBV5-5,.,.,15,CASSLAASTNYGYTF,TGTGCCAGCAGCTTGGCGGCATCCACTAACTATGGCTACACCTTC
TRBJ2-7,TRBV5-1,TRBD2,many,14,CASSLSGVAYEQYF,TGCGCCAGCAGCTTGAGCGGGGTGGCCTACGAGCAGTACTTC
TRBJ1-5,TRBV6-1,.,many,16,CTSSPTGWEGNQPQHF,TGTACCAGCAGTCCCACCGGGTGGGAAGGCAATCAGCCCCAGCATTTT
TRBJ2-7,TRBV20-1,.,many,12,CSARVAWAGQYF,TGCAGTGCTAGAGTGGCGTGGGCCGGGCAGTACTTC
TRBJ2-7,TRBV11-1,.,many,13,CGMEVAEIYEQYF,TGCGGGATGGAGGTAGCGGAGATCTACGAGCAGTACTTC
TRBJ1-5,TRBV12-3/TRBV12-4,.,many,13,CASSPQGFQPQHF,TGTGCCAGCAGTCCACAGGGATTTCAGCCCCAGCATTTT
TRBJ1-1,TRBV27,.,many,14,CASSFSHMNTEAFF,TGTGCCAGCAGTTTTTCCCATATGAACACTGAAGCTTTCTTT
TRBJ2-7,TRBV7-8,TRBD2,many,18,CASSLPPPRLAGPSEQYF,TGTGCCAGCAGCTTACCTCCTCCAAGACTAGCGGGTCCATCCGAGCAGTACTTC
TRBJ1-5,TRBV19,.,many,17,CASSSRGGTYSNQPQHF,TGTGCCAGTAGTTCGAGAGGAGGAACATATAGCAATCAGCCCCAGCATTTT
TRBJ2-7,TRBV12-3/TRBV12-4,.,.,13,CASSSQGEVEQYF,TGTGCCAGCAGTAGCCAGGGAGAGGTCGAGCAGTACTTC
TRBJ2-3,TRBV12-3/TRBV12-4,.,many,13,CASSLLPTDTQYF,TGTGCCAGCAGTTTGCTCCCCACAGATACGCAGTATTTT
TRBJ2-7,TRBV19,TRBD2,many,17,CATYQRGSGSPLYEQYF,TGTGCCACCTACCAACGGGGTAGCGGGAGCCCTCTTTACGAGCAGTACTTC
TRBJ2-2,TRBV6-5,.,many,14,CASTLVTNTGELFF,TGTGCCAGCACTCTAGTTACGAACACCGGGGAGCTGTTTTTT
TRBJ2-7,TRBV20-1,.,few,13,CSATGELLYEQYF,TGCAGTGCTACGGGGGAATTACTCTACGAGCAGTACTTC
TRBJ1-3,TRBV7-9,.,many,15,CASSTGRSSGNTIYF,TGTGCCAGCAGCACGGGACGGAGCTCTGGAAACACCATATATTTT
TRBJ1-3,TRBV18,TRBD1,.,15,CASSPDRGTGNTIYF,TGTGCCAGCTCTCCCGACAGGGGCACGGGAAACACCATATATTTT
TRBJ1-5,TRBV4-2,.,.,14,CASSQGLTNQPQHF,TGTGCCAGCAGCCAAGGACTGACCAATCAGCCCCAGCATTTT
TRBJ1-1,TRBV7-9,.,few,15,CASSPAGGMNTEAFF,TGTGCCAGCAGCCCGGCAGGCGGCATGAACACTGAAGCTTTCTTT
TRBJ1-2,TRBV3-1,TRBD1,few,16,CASSQIQGAKDYGYTF,TGTGCCAGCAGCCAAATACAGGGGGCGAAGGACTATGGCTACACCTTC
TRBJ1-1,TRBV6-1,.,.,11,CASSTQGEAFF,TGTGCCAGCAGTACCCAGGGCGAAGCTTTCTTT
TRBJ1-5,TRBV4-1,.,.,15,CASSQDFTGFQPQHF,TGCGCCAGCAGCCAAGATTTCACAGGATTTCAGCCCCAGCATTTT
TRBJ2-5,TRBV27,.,many,11,CANPWWETQYF,TGTGCCAACCCGTGGTGGGAGACCCAGTACTTC
TRBJ2-2,TRBV20-1,.,many,13,CSAEGHVTGELFF,TGCAGTGCCGAGGGACACGTAACCGGGGAGCTGTTTTTT
TRBJ2-7,TRBV13,.,.,14,CASRPIVGPYEQYF,TGTGCCAGCAGACCAATCGTAGGGCCCTACGAGCAGTACTTC
TRBJ2-7,TRBV7-8,.,many,12,CASSLLFHEQYF,TGTGCCAGCAGCTTATTGTTCCACGAGCAGTACTTC
TRBJ2-7,TRBV28,.,many,15,CASSYRSGIRREQYF,TGTGCCAGCAGTTATAGGTCCGGGATTCGACGCGAGCAGTACTTC
TRBJ2-7,TRBV2,.,many,13,CASRDVGEYEQYF,TGTGCCAGCAGGGATGTTGGGGAGTACGAGCAGTACTTC
TRBJ2-7,TRBV5-1,TRBD2,many,14,CASSLGGTNYEQYF,TGCGCCAGCAGCCTGGGAGGGACCAACTACGAGCAGTACTTC
TRBJ2-7,TRBV10-3,.,many,13,CAISEYTTGEQYF,TGTGCCATCAGTGAGTATACCACGGGGGAGCAGTACTTC
TRBJ2-2,TRBV11-2,TRBD2,many,16,CASSPGTSGSTGELFF,TGTGCCAGCAGCCCAGGGACTAGCGGGAGCACCGGGGAGCTGTTTTTT
TRBJ2-7,TRBV6-5,TRBD2,few,17,CASSYQPPGLASYEQYF,TGTGCCAGCAGTTACCAACCGCCGGGACTAGCTTCCTACGAGCAGTACTTC